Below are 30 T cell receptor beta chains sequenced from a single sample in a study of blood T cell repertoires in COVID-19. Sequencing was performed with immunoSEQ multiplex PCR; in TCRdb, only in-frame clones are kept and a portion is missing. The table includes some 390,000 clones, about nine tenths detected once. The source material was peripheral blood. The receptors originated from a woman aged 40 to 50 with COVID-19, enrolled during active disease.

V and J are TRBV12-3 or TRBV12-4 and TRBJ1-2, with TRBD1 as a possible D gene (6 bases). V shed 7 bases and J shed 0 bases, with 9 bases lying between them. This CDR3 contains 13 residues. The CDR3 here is CASKQGSNYGYTF. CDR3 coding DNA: TGTGCCAGCAAACAGGGTTCTAACTATGGCTACACCTTC.

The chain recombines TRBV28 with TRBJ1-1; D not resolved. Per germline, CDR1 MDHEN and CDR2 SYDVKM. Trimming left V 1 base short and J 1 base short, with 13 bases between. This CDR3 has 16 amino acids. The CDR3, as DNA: TGTGCCAGCAGTTTATTGCGGGGATTGGGGAACACTGAAGCTTTCTTT. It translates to CASSLLRGLGNTEAFF.

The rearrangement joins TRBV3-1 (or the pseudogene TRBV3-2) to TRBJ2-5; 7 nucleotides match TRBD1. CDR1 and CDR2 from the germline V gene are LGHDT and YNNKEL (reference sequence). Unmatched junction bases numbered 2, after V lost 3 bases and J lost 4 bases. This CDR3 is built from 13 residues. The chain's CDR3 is CASSHRQGETQYF. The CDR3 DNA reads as TGTGCCAGCAGCCACCGACAGGGAGAGACCCAGTACTTC.

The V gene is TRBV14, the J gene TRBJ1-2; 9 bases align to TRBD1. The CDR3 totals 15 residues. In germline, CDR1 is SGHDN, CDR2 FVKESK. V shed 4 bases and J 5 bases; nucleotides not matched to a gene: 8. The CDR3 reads CASSRWTGEFYGYTF. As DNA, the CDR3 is TGTGCCAGCAGCCGGTGGACAGGGGAGTTTTATGGCTACACCTTC.

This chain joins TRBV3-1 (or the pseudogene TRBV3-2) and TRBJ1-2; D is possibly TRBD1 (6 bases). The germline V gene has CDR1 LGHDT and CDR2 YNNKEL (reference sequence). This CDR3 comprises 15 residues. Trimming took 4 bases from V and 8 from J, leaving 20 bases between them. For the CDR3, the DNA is TGTGCCAGCAGCCCTTCGATGGGGGGGGGCAGAGGCTACACCTTC. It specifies CASSPSMGGGRGYTF.

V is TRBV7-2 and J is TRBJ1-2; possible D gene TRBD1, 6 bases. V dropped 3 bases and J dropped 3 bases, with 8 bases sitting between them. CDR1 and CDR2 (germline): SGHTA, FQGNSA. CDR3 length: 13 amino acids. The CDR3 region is CASSFYRDYGYTF. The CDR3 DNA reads TGTGCCAGCAGCTTCTACAGGGACTATGGCTACACCTTC.

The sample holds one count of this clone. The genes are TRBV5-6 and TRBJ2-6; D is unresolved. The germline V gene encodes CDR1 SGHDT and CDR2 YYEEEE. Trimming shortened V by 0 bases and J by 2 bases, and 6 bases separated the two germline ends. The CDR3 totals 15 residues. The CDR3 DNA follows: TGTGCCAGCAGCTTGGGGCCCGCTGGGGCCAACGTCCTGACTTTC. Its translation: CASSLGPAGANVLTF.

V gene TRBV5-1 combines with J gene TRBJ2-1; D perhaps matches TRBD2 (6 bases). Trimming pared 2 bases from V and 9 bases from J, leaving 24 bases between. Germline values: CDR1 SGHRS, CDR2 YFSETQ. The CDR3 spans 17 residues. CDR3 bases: TGCGCCAGCAGCTTCCAGGGCGGAGGAAGCGGGTACGGTGAGCAGTTCTTC. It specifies CASSFQGGGSGYGEQFF.

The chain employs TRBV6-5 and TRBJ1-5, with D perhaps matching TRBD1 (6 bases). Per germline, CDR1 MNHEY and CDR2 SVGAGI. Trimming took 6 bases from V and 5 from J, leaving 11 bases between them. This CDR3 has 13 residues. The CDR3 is CASRGGGHQPQHF. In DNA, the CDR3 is TGTGCCAGCAGAGGGGGGGGGCATCAGCCCCAGCATTTT.

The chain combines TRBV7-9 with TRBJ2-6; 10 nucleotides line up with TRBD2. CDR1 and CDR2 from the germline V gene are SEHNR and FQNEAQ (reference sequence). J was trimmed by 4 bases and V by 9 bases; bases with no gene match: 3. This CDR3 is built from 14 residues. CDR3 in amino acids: CASLAGGGANVLTF. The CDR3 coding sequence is TGTGCCAGTTTAGCGGGAGGAGGGGCCAACGTCCTGACTTTC. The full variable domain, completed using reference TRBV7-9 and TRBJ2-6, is DTGVSQNPRHKITKRGQNVTFRCDPISEHNRLYWYRQTLGQGPEFLTYFQNEAQLEKSRLLSDRFSAERPKGSFSTLEIQRTEQGDSAMYLCASLAGGGANVLTFGAGSRLTVL.

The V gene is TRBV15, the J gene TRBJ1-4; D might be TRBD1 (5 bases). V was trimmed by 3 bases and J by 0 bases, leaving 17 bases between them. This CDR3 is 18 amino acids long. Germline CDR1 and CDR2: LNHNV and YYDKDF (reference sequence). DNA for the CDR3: TGTGCCACCAGCAGGTCGCGGCAGGGCAGTCCAACTAATGAAAAACTGTTTTTT. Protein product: CATSRSRQGSPTNEKLFF.

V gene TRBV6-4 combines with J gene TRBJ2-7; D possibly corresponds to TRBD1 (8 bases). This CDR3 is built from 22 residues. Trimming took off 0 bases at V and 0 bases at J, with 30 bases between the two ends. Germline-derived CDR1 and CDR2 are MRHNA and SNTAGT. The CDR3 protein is CASSDSRRAVDRGGIGSYEQYF. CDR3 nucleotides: TGTGCCAGCAGTGACTCGAGAAGGGCGGTAGACAGGGGAGGGATTGGCTCCTACGAGCAGTACTTC.

In DNA, the CDR3 is TGTGCCAGCAAGAGGGGGTGGCAAGAGACCCAGTACTTC. It translates to CASKRGWQETQYF. The chain carries TRBV5-8 and TRBJ2-5, with D maybe TRBD1 (6 bases). CDR1 and CDR2 from the germline V gene are SGHTS and YDEGEE. Trimming stripped 6 bases from V and 2 bases from J, with 11 bases between. CDR3 length: 13 residues.

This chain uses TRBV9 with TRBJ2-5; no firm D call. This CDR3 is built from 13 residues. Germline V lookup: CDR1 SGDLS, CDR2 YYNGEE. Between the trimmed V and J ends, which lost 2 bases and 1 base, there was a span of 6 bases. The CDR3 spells CASSVRLQETQYF. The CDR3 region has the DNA TGTGCCAGCAGCGTCCGTCTCCAAGAGACCCAGTACTTC.

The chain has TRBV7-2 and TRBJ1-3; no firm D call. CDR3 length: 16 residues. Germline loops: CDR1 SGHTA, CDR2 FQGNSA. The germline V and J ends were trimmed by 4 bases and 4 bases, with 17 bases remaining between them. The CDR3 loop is CASSSVSGLAGNTIYF. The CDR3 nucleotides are TGTGCCAGCAGCTCCGTGTCGGGTCTCGCAGGAAACACCATATATTTT.

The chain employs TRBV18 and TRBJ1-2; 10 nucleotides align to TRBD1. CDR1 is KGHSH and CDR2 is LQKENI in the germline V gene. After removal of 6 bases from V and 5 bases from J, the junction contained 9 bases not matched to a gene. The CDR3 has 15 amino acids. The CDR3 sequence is CASSERDRGSYGYTF. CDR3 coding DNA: TGTGCCAGCTCGGAGAGGGACAGGGGATCTTATGGCTACACCTTC.

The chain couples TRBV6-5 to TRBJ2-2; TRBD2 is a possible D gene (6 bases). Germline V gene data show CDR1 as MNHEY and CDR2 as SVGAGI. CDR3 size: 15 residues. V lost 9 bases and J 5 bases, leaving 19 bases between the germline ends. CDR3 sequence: CASISGVGGTGELFF. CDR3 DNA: TGTGCCAGTATCAGTGGGGTCGGGGGAACCGGGGAGCTGTTTTTT.

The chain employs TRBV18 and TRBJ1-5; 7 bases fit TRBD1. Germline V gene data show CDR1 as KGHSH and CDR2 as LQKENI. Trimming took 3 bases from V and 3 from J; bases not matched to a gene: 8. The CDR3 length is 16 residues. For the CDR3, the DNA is TGTGCCAGCTCACCCCCCGACAGGGCCTCCAATCAGCCCCAGCATTTT. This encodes CASSPPDRASNQPQHF.

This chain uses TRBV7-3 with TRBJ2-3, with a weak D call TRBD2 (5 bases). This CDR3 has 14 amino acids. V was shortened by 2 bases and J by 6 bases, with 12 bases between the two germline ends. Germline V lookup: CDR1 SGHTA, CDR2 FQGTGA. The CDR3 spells CASSLPSWSDTQYF. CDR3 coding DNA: TGTGCCAGCAGCTTACCTAGCTGGAGCGATACGCAGTATTTT.

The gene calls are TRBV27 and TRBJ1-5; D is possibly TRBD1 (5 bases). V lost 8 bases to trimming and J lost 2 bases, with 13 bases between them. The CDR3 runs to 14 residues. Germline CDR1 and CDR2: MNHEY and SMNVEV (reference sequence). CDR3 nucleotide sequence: TGTGCCAGCGGGGTGATAGGGGGCAATCAGCCCCAGCATTTT. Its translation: CASGVIGGNQPQHF.

CDR3 residues: CAITDPGLAREDTQYF. The CDR3 DNA reads TGTGCCATCACCGACCCGGGACTAGCCCGGGAAGATACGCAGTATTTT. The chain is built from TRBV10-3 and TRBJ2-3; 9 bases fit TRBD2. The CDR3 is 16 amino acids. J lost 5 bases, V lost 7 bases, and 13 bases had no gene match. Germline V gene sequence: CDR1 ENHRY, CDR2 SYGVKD.

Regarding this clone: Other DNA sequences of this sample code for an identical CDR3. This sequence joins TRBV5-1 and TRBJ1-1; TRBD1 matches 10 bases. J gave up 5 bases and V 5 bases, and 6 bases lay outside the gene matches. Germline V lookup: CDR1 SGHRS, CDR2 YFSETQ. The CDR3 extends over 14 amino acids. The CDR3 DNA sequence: TGCGCCAGCAGTTCTCCGGGACAGGGGACTGAAGCTTTCTTT. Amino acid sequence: CASSSPGQGTEAFF.

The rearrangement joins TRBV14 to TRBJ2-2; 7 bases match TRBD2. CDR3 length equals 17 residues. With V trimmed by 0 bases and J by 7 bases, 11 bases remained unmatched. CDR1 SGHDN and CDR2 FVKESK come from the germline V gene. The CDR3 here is CASSQDLTGGYGGELFF. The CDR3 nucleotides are TGTGCCAGCAGCCAAGATCTGACGGGGGGTTACGGCGGGGAGCTGTTTTTT.

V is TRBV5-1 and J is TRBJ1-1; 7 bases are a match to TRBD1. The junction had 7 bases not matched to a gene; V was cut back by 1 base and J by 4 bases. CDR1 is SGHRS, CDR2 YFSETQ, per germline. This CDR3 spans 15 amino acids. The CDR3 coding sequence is TGCGCCAGCAGCTTGTGGACAGGATCTCGCACTGAAGCTTTCTTT. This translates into CASSLWTGSRTEAFF.

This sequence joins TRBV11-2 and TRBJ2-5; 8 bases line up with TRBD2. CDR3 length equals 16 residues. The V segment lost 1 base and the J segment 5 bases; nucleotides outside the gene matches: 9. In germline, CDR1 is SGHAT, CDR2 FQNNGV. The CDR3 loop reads CASSLGSLTGGETQYF. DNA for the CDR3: TGTGCCAGCAGCTTAGGATCACTCACGGGAGGGGAGACCCAGTACTTC.

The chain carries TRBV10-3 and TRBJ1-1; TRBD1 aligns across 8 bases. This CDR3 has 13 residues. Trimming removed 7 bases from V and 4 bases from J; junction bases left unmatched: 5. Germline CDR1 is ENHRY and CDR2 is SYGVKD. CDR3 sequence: CAITLGQGTEAFF. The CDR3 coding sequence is TGTGCCATCACCCTCGGACAGGGCACTGAAGCTTTCTTT.

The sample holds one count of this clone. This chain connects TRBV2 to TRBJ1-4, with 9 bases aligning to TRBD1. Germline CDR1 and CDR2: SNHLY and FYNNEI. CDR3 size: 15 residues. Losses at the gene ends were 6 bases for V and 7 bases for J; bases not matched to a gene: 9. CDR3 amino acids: CASRGDREESEKLFF. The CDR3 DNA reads TGTGCCAGCAGGGGGGACAGGGAAGAGAGTGAAAAACTGTTTTTT. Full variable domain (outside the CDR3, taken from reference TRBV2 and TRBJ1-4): EPEVTQTPSHQVTQMGQEVILRCVPISNHLYFYWYRQILGQKVEFLVSFYNNEISEKSEIFDDQFSVERPDGSNFTLKIRSTKLEDSAMYFCASRGDREESEKLFFGSGTQLSVL.

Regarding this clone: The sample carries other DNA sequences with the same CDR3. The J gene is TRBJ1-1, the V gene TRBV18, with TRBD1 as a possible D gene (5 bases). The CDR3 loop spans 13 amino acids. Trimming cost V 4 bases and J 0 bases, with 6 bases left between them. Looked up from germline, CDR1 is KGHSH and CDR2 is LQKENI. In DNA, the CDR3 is TGTGCCAGCTCACTACAGGTGAACACTGAAGCTTTCTTT. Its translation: CASSLQVNTEAFF. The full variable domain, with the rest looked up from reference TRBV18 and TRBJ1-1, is NAGVMQNPRHLVRRRGQEARLRCSPMKGHSHVYWYRQLPEEGLKFMVYLQKENIIDESGMPKERFSAEFPKEGPSILRIQQVVRGDSAAYFCASSLQVNTEAFFGQGTRLTVV.

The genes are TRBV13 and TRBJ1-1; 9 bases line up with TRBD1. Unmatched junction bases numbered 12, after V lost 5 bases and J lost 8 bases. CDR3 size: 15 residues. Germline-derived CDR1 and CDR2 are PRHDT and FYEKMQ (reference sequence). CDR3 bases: TGTGCCAGCAGCACCTCCACCCGGGACAGGGTCGAAGCTTTCTTT. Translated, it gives CASSTSTRDRVEAFF.

The CDR3 loop is CASSFTVGGGQPQHF. The CDR3 DNA reads as TGTGCCAGCAGTTTTACAGTAGGAGGCGGACAGCCCCAGCATTTT. The chain recombines TRBV6-5 with TRBJ1-5; D not certain. The CDR3 is 15 amino acids. CDR1 and CDR2 (germline): MNHEY, SVGAGI. The V gene lost 4 bases and the J gene lost 7 bases, with 17 bases spanning the gap.